Reported below is one T cell receptor (beta chain). The data derive from a study of blood T cell repertoires in COVID-19. Study details: Samples of COVID-19 (acute and convalescent) were obtained from the United States, Italy and Spain.

CDR1 is MGHRA and CDR2 is YSYEKL in the germline V gene. V lost 0 bases, J lost 6 bases, and 9 bases lay in between. The CDR3 sequence is 14 residues long. Libraries were prepared by immunoSEQ multiplex PCR; TCRdb keeps only in-frame clonotypes and omits some of them. The sample lists roughly 140,000 clones; 75% to 85% were seen once. The origin of this receptor is a man in his sixties with active or convalescent COVID-19. This chain uses TRBV4-1 with TRBJ1-5; no firm D call. The sample consisted of peripheral blood. In nucleotides, the CDR3 is TGCGCCAGCAGCCAAGAGCCCTCGGGTCAGCCCCAGCATTTT. It is translated as CASSQEPSGQPQHF.